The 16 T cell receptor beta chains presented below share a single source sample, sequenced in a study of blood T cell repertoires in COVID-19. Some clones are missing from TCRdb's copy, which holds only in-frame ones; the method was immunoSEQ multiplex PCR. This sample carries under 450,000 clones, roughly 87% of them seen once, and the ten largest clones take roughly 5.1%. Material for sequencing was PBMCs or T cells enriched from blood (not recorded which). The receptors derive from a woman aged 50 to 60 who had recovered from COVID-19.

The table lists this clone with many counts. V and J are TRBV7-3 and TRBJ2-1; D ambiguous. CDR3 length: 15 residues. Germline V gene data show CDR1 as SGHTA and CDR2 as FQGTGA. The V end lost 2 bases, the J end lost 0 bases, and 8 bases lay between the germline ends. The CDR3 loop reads CASSLAPSSYNEQFF. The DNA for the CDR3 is TGTGCCAGCAGCTTAGCGCCGAGCTCCTACAATGAGCAGTTCTTC.

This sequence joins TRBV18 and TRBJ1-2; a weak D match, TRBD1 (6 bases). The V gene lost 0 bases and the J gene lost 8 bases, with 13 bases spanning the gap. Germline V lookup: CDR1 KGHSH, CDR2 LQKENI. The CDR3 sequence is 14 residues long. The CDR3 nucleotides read TGTGCCAGCTCACCACCCACAGGGACCGTCGGCTACACCTTC. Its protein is CASSPPTGTVGYTF.

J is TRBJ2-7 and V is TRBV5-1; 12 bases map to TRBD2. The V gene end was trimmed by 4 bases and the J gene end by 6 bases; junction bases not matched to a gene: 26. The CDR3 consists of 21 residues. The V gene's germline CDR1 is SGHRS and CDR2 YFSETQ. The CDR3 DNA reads TGCGCCAGCAGCCTAAAACTCGGACTAGCGGGGACGGAGTTACAATGGTTCGAGCAGTACTTC. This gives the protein CASSLKLGLAGTELQWFEQYF.

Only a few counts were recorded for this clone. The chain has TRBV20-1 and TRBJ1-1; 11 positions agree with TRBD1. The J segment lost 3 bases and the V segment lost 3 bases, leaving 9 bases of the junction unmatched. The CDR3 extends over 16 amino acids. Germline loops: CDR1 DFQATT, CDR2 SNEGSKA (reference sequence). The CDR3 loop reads CSASLDRGLGYTEAFF. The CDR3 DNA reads TGCAGTGCTAGTTTGGACAGGGGGCTGGGGTACACTGAAGCTTTCTTT.

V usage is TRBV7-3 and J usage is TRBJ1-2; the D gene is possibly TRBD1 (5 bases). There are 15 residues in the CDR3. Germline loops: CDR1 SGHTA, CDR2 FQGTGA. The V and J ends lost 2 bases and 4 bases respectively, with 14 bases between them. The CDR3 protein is CASSLWGDSSYGYTF. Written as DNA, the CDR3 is TGTGCCAGCAGCTTATGGGGGGATAGTAGCTATGGCTACACCTTC. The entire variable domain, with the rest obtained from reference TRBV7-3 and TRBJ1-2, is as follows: GAGVSQTPSNKVTEKGKYVELRCDPISGHTALYWYRQSLGQGPEFLIYFQGTGAADDSGLPNDRFFAVRPEGSVSTLKIQRTERGDSAVYLCASSLWGDSSYGYTFGSGTRLTVV.

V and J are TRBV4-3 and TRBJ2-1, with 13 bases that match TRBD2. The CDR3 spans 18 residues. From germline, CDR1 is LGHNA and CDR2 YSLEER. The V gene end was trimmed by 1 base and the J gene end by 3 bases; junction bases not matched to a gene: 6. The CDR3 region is CASSQGPGLAGNYNEQFF. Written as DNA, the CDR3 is TGCGCCAGCAGCCAAGGACCGGGACTAGCGGGGAACTACAATGAGCAGTTCTTC.

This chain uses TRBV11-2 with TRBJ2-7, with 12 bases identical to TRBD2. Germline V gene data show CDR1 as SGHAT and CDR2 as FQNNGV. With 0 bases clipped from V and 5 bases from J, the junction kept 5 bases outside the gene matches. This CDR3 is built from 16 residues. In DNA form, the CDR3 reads TGTGCCAGCAGCTTAGAACTAGCGGGAGGTACCAACGAGCAGTACTTC. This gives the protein CASSLELAGGTNEQYF. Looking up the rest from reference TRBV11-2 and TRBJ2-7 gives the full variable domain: EAGVAQSPRYKIIEKRQSVAFWCNPISGHATLYWYQQILGQGPKLLIQFQNNGVVDDSQLPKDRFSAERLKGVDSTLKIQPAKLEDSAVYLCASSLELAGGTNEQYFGPGTRLTVT.

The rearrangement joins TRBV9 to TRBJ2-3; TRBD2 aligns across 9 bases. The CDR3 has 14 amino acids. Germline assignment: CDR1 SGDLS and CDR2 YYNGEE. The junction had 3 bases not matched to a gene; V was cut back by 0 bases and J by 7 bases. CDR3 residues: CASSVGSGGNTQYF. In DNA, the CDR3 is TGTGCCAGCAGCGTAGGTAGCGGGGGAAATACGCAGTATTTT.

The CDR3 reads CASSLTFGYTF. The CDR3 DNA follows: TGTGCCAGCAGCTTGACTTTCGGCTACACCTTC. The J gene is TRBJ1-2, the V gene TRBV7-9; D is uncertain. V dropped 3 bases and J dropped 8 bases, with 7 bases sitting between them. The CDR3 runs 11 residues. Germline-derived CDR1 and CDR2 are SEHNR and FQNEAQ (reference sequence). The full variable domain, rest sourced from reference TRBV7-9 and TRBJ1-2, is DTGVSQNPRHKITKRGQNVTFRCDPISEHNRLYWYRQTLGQGPEFLTYFQNEAQLEKSRLLSDRFSAERPKGSFSTLEIQRTEQGDSAMYLCASSLTFGYTFGSGTRLTVV.

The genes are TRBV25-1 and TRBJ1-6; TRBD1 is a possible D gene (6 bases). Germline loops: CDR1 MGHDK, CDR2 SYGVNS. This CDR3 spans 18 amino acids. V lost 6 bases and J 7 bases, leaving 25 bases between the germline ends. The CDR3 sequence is CASSPSGGANSRNSPLHF. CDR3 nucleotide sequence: TGTGCCAGCAGCCCTTCTGGGGGGGCGAACAGTCGAAATTCACCCCTCCACTTT.

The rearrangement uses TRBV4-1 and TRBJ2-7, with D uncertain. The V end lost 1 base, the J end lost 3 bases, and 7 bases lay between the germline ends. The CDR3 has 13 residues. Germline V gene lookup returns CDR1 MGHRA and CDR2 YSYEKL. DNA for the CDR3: TGCGCCAGCAGCCAAGGACAAAACTACGAGCAGTACTTC. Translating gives CASSQGQNYEQYF.

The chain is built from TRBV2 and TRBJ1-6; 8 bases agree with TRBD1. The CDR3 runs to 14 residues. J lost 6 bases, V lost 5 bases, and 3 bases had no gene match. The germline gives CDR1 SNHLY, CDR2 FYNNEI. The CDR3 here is CASSQGQGNSPLHF. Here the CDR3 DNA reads TGTGCCAGCAGTCAAGGACAGGGTAATTCACCCCTCCACTTT.

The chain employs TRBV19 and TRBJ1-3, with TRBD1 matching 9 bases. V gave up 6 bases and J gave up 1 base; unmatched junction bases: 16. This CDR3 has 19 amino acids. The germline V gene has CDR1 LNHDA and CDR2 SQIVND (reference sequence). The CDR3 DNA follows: TGTGCCAGTAGCCCTCGGCATTTCGGGACAGGGTCATCTGGAAACACCATATATTTT. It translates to CASSPRHFGTGSSGNTIYF.

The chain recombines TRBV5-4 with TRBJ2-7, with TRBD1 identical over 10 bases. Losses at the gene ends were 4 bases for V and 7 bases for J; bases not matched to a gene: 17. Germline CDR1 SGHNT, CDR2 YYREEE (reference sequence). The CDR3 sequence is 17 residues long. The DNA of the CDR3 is TGTGCCAGCAGCCCGAAATCCGGGACAGGGGAATTTGGTGAGCAGTACTTC. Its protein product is CASSPKSGTGEFGEQYF.

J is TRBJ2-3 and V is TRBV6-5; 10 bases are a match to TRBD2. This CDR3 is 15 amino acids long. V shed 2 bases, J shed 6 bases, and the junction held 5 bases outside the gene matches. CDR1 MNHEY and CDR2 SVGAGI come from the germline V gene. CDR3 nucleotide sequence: TGTGCCAGCAGTTACGCAAGCGGGAGGGCCGATACGCAGTATTTT. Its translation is CASSYASGRADTQYF.

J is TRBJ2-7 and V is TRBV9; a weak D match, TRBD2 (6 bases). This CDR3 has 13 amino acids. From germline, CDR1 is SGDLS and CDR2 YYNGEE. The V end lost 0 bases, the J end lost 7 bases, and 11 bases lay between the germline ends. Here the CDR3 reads CASSVDGGWEQYF. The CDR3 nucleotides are TGTGCCAGCAGCGTAGACGGGGGTTGGGAGCAGTACTTC.